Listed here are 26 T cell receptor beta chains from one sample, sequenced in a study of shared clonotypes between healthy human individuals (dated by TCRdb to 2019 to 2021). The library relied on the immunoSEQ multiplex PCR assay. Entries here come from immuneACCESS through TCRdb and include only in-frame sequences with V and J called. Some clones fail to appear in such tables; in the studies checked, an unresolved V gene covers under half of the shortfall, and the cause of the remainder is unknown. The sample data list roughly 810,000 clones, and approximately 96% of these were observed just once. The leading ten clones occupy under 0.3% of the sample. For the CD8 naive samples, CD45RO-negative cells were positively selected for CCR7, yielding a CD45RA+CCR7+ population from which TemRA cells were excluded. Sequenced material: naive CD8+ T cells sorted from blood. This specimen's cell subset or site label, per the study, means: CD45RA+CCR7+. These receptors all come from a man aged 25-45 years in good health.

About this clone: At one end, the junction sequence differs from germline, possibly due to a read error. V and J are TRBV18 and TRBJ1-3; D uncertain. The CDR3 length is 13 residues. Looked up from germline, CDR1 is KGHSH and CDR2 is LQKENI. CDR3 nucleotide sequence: TGTGCCAGCTCACCAGGGAGTGGAGACACCATATATTTT. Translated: CASSPGSGDTIYF.

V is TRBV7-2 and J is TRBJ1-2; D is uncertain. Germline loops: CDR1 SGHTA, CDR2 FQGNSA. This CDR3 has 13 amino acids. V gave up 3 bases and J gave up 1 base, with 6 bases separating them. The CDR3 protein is CASSFPYNYGYTF. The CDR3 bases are TGTGCCAGCAGCTTTCCTTATAACTATGGCTACACCTTC.

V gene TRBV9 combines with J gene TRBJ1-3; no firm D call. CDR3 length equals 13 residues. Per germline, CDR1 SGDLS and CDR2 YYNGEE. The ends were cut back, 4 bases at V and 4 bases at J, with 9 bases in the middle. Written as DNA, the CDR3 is TGTGCCAGCAGCTCGGGATCCGGAAACACCATATATTTT. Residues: CASSSGSGNTIYF.

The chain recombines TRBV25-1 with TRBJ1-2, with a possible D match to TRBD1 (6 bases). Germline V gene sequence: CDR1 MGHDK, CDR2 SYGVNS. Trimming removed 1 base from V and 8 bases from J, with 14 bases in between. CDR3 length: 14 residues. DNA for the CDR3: TGTGCCAGCAGTGAATGGAACAGGGTGGAGGGCTACACCTTC. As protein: CASSEWNRVEGYTF.

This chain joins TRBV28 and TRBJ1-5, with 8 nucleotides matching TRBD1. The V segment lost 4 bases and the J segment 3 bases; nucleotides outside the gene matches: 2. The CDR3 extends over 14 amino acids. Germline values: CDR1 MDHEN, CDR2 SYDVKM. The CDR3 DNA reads TGTGCCAGCAGTTCGGACAGGGTCAATCAGCCCCAGCATTTT. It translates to CASSSDRVNQPQHF. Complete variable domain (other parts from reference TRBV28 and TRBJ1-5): DVKVTQSSRYLVKRTGEKVFLECVQDMDHENMFWYRQDPGLGLRLIYFSYDVKMKEKGDIPEGYSVSREKKERFSLILESASTNQTSMYLCASSSDRVNQPQHFGDGTRLSIL.

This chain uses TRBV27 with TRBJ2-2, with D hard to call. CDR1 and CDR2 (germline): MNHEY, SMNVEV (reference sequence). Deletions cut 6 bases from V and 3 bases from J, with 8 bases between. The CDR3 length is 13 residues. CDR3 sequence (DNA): TGTGCCAGCAGCCTAGTTCACACCGGGGAGCTGTTTTTT. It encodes CASSLVHTGELFF.

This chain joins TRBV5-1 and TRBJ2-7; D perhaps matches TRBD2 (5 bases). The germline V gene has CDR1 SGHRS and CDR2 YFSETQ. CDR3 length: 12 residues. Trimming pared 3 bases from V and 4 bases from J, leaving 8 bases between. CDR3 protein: CASSYGGYEQYF. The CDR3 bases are TGCGCCAGCAGCTACGGAGGTTACGAGCAGTACTTC.

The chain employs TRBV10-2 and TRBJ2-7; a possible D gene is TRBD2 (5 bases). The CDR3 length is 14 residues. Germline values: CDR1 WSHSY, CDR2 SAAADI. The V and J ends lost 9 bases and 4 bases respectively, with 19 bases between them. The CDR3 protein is CASSPDSKPYEQYF. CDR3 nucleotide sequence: TGCGCCAGTTCCCCGGACTCCAAGCCTTACGAGCAGTACTTC.

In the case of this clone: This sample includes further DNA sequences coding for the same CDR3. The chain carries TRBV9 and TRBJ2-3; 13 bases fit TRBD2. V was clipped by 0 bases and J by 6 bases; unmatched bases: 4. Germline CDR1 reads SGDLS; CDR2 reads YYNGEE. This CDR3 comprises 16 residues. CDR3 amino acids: CASSVGLAGGTDTQYF. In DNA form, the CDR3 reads TGTGCCAGCAGCGTAGGACTAGCGGGAGGTACGGATACGCAGTATTTT.

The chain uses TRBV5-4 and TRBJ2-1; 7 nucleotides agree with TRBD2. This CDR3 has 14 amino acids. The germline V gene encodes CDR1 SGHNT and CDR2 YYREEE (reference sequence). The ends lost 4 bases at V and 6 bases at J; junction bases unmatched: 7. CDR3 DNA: TGTGCCAGCAGCGGGGGGGTTGGTGGCAATGAGCAGTTCTTC. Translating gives CASSGGVGGNEQFF.

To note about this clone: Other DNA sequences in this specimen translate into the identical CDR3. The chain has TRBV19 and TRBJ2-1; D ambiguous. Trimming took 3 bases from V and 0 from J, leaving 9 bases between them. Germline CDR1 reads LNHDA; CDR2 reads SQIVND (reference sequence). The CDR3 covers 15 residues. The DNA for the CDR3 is TGTGCCAGTAGTATCGGTGAATCCTCCTACAATGAGCAGTTCTTC. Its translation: CASSIGESSYNEQFF.

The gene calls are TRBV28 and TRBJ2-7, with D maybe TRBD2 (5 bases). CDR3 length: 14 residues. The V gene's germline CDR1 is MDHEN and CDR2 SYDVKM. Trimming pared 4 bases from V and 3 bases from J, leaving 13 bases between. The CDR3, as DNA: TGTGCCAGCAGTTCGACGGGGAATTTCTACGAGCAGTACTTC. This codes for CASSSTGNFYEQYF.

This chain's CDR3 is CASSSTGPTGELFF. CDR3 sequence (DNA): TGTGCCAGCAGTTCCACAGGGCCCACCGGGGAGCTGTTTTTT. V and J are TRBV6-5 and TRBJ2-2, with D maybe TRBD1 (6 bases). V was clipped by 4 bases and J by 4 bases, with 10 bases between them. Germline CDR1 and CDR2: MNHEY and SVGAGI. CDR3 size: 14 residues.

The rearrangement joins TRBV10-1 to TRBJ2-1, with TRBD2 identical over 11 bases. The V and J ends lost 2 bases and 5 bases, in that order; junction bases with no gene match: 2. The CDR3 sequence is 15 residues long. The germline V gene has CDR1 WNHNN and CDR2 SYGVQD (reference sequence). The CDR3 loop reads CASSEGTSGNNEQFF. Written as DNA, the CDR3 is TGCGCCAGCAGTGAGGGGACTAGCGGTAACAATGAGCAGTTCTTC.

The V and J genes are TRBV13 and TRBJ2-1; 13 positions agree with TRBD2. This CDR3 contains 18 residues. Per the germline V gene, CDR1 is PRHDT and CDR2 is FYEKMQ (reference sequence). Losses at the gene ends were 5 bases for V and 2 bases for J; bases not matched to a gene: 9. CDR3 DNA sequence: TGTGCCAGCAGCAGTGGGACTAGCGGGACCTTACCCTACAATGAGCAGTTCTTC. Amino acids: CASSSGTSGTLPYNEQFF.

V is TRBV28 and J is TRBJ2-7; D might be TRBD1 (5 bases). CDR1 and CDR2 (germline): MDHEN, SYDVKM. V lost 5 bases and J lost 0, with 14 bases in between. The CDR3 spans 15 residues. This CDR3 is CASSPRTHPSYEQYF. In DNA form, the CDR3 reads TGTGCCAGCAGTCCTAGGACACATCCCTCCTACGAGCAGTACTTC.

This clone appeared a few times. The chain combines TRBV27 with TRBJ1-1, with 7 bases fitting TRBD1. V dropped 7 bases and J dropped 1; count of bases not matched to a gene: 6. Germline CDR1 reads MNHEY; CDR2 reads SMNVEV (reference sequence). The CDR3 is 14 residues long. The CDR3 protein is CASTSWTGNTEAFF. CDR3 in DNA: TGTGCCAGCACAAGCTGGACAGGGAACACTGAAGCTTTCTTT.

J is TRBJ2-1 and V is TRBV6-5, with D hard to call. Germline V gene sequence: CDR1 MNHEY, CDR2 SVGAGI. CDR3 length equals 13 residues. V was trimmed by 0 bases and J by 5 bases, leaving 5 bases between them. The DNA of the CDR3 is TGTGCCAGCAGTTACTCCTGGAACAATGAGCAGTTCTTC. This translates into CASSYSWNNEQFF.

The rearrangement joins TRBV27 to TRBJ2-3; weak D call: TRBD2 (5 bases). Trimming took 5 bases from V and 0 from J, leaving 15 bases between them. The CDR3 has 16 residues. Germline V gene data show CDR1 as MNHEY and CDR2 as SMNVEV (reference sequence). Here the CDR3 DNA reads TGTGCCAGCAGTCTTAAGCGGAGCCACAGCACAGATACGCAGTATTTT. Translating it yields CASSLKRSHSTDTQYF.

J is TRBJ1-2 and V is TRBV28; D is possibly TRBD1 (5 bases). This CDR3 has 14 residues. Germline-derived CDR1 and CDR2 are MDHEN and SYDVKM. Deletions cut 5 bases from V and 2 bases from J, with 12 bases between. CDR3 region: CASSHTTGNYGYTF. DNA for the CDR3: TGTGCCAGCAGTCATACCACAGGAAACTATGGCTACACCTTC.

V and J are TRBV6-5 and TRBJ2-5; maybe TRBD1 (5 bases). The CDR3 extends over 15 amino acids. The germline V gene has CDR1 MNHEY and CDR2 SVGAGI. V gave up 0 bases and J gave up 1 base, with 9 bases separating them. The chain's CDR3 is CASSYSKGIQETQYF. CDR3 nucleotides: TGTGCCAGCAGTTACTCGAAGGGGATCCAAGAGACCCAGTACTTC.

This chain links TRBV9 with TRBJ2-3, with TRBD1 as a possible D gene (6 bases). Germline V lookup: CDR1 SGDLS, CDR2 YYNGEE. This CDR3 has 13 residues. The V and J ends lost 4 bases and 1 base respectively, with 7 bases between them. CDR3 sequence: CASSRTGTDTQYF. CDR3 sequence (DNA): TGTGCCAGCAGCCGGACAGGCACAGATACGCAGTATTTT.

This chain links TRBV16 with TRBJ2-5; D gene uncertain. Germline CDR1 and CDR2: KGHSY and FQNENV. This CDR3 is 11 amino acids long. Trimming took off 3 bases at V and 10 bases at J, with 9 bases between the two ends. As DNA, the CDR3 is TGTGCCAGCAGCCACAGCCAAATCCAGTACTTC. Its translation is CASSHSQIQYF.

CDR3 residues: CASSVGGNQNNEQFF. The CDR3 nucleotides are TGTGCCAGCAGCGTAGGTGGGAATCAAAACAATGAGCAGTTCTTC. The chain is built from TRBV9 and TRBJ2-1; D is ambiguous. The length of the CDR3 is 15 residues. The V end was cut by 0 bases, the J end by 5 bases, with 12 bases between. Germline values: CDR1 SGDLS, CDR2 YYNGEE.

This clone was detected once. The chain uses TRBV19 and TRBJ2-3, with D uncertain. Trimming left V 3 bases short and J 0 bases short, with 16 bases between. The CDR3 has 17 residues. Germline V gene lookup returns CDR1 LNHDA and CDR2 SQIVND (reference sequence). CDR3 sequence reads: CASSIEFARPSTDTQYF. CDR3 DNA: TGTGCCAGTAGTATCGAGTTCGCCAGACCTAGCACAGATACGCAGTATTTT.

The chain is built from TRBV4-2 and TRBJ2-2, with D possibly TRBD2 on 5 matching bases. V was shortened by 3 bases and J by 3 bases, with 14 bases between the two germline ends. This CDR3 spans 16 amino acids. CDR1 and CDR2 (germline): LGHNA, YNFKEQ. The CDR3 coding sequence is TGTGCCAGCAGCCACCCCGGGGTCGTGGACACCGGGGAGCTGTTTTTT. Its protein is CASSHPGVVDTGELFF.